The TCR beta chain under discussion was sequenced for a study of CD8 T cells in ankylosing spondylitis. The study's findings and limits: Typical of ankylosing spondylitis blood, it appeared, was a TCR beta motif of eight highly homologous variants.

Unmatched junction bases numbered 9, after V lost 5 bases and J lost 5 bases. The germline CDR1 and CDR2 sequences are DFQATT and SNEGSKA (reference sequence). The CDR3 loop spans 14 amino acids. It was by quantitative 5'-RACE with molecular barcodes that TCR beta libraries were made. TCRdb called the 5' RACE reads again in MiXCR, with one record for every CDR3 protein. The sample records 470,000 or so distinct CDR3 sequences, roughly a quarter being singletons. Turning to this clonotype: Its antigen is as yet unknown.

The chain joins TRBV20-1 to TRBJ2-5; the match to TRBD2 covers 9 bases. The origin of this receptor is a male donor with ankylosing spondylitis. Sequencing was performed on blood, either unsorted or a sorted T cell fraction (not recorded which). CDR3 coding DNA: TGCAGTGCTTCCCGGCTAGCGGGAAAGGAGACCCAGTACTTC. It codes for CSASRLAGKETQYF.